One sample yielded the 10 T cell receptor beta chains listed below, sequenced in a study of human T cells and chemical hapten exposure. In TCRdb, the RACE reads were re-called with MiXCR into one record per CDR3 protein. This table has a few hundred thousand distinct CDR3 sequences, just under 6.5% appearing once. Time point in this sample: patch test 2, 6 weeks after DPC sensitization. Treatment defined: therapeutic diphenylcyclopropenone sensitization with weekly scalp DPC. The specimen was whole blood, collected in connection with sensitization to the hapten diphenylcyclopropenone (DPC). Every receptor here comes from a woman aged 18 to 35 with alopecia areata. Some clones in this sample may be carry-over from other donors' samples.

In this sample, this clonotype turned up a few times. This sequence joins TRBV3-1 and TRBJ2-1, with 11 bases identical to TRBD2. Germline V gives CDR1 LGHDT, CDR2 YNNKEL (reference sequence). V lost 4 bases and J lost 8; bases outside the gene matches: 7. There are 15 residues in the CDR3. This chain's CDR3 is CASSRRLAGRDEQFF. The CDR3 DNA follows: TGTGCCAGCAGCCGCCGACTAGCGGGGAGGGATGAGCAGTTCTTC.

This clonotype appeared many times. The chain is built from TRBV7-2 and TRBJ2-3; tentative D call: TRBD2 (6 bases). This CDR3 spans 15 amino acids. The V gene lost 7 bases and the J gene lost 5 bases, with 19 bases spanning the gap. Germline values: CDR1 SGHTA, CDR2 FQGNSA. The CDR3 DNA is TGTGCCAGCATTCGTAGACTACCCGGGGGAGATACGCAGTATTTT. Translating gives CASIRRLPGGDTQYF.

This clonotype showed up just a few times. The chain recombines TRBV5-6 with TRBJ2-7; possibly TRBD2 for D (6 bases). This CDR3 spans 15 amino acids. CDR1 is SGHDT, CDR2 YYEEEE, per germline. Between the trimmed V and J ends, which lost 4 bases and 5 bases, there was a span of 19 bases. The CDR3 DNA follows: TGTGCCAGCAGCCCCTTCCCCCGGGAGTCCCACGAGCAGTACTTC. Translating gives CASSPFPRESHEQYF.

There are many counts of this clonotype. This CDR3 reads CASRFSGAAYEQYF. In DNA form, the CDR3 reads TGTGCCAGCCGGTTTAGCGGGGCCGCCTACGAGCAGTACTTC. J is TRBJ2-7 and V is TRBV6-6; 8 nucleotides agree with TRBD2. Germline values: CDR1 MNHNY, CDR2 SVGAGI (reference sequence). Trimming removed 8 bases from V and 2 bases from J; junction bases left unmatched: 8. The CDR3 loop spans 14 amino acids.

The V gene is TRBV4-3, the J gene TRBJ2-7, with 8 bases fitting TRBD2. With 4 bases clipped from V and 3 bases from J, the junction kept 5 bases outside the gene matches. CDR1 is LGHNA and CDR2 is YSLEER in the germline V gene. This CDR3 has 14 residues. In DNA, the CDR3 is TGCGCCAGCAGCCTTGTAAGCGGGGGCTACGAGCAGTACTTC. It translates to CASSLVSGGYEQYF.

This clonotype was found a few times. This chain links TRBV6-1 with TRBJ1-5, with D maybe TRBD1 (6 bases). The CDR3 is made up of 17 amino acids. Germline lookup yields CDR1 MNHNS and CDR2 SASEGT. Trimming removed 2 bases at V and 2 bases at J, with 16 bases between. The CDR3 DNA reads TGTGCCAGCAGTGAACTGCGGGGGGCGGAGGGCAATCAGCCCCAGCATTTT. Translated, it gives CASSELRGAEGNQPQHF.

This clonotype showed up many times. The J gene is TRBJ1-4, the V gene TRBV7-2; 10 bases fit TRBD1. The length of the CDR3 is 16 residues. The V gene's germline CDR1 is SGHTA and CDR2 FQGNSA. Trimming at V came to 4 bases and at J to 2 bases, leaving 4 bases not matched to a gene. CDR3 nucleotides: TGTGCCAGCAGCTGGGGACAGGGGAGGACTAATGAAAAACTGTTTTTT. Amino acids: CASSWGQGRTNEKLFF.

There are many counts of this clonotype. The chain uses TRBV6-2 or TRBV6-3 and TRBJ1-1; TRBD1 aligns across 7 bases. CDR1 is MNHEY and CDR2 is SVGEGT in the germline V gene. V gave up 1 base and J gave up 4 bases; unmatched junction bases: 9. This CDR3 spans 16 amino acids. The CDR3 sequence is CASSYLRQGLGTEAFF. In nucleotides, the CDR3 is TGTGCCAGCAGTTACTTGCGACAGGGTTTGGGCACTGAAGCTTTCTTT.

This clonotype has a handful of counts. The chain has TRBV19 and TRBJ2-6, with D possibly TRBD2 on 6 matching bases. V was trimmed by 3 bases and J by 2 bases, leaving 8 bases between them. The CDR3 spans 15 residues. The germline V gene has CDR1 LNHDA and CDR2 SQIVND (reference sequence). The CDR3 nucleotides read TGTGCCAGTAGTATCCCGGGGGCTGGGGCCAACGTCCTGACTTTC. Its protein is CASSIPGAGANVLTF.

This clonotype has more than one count but fewer than ten. The rearrangement links TRBV6-5 to TRBJ2-3; D remains unclear. From germline, CDR1 is MNHEY and CDR2 SVGAGI. The V end lost 6 bases, the J end lost 0 bases, and 10 bases lay between the germline ends. This CDR3 region has 14 residues. CDR3: CASSSYYSTDTQYF. CDR3 DNA: TGTGCCAGCAGCTCCTACTATAGCACAGATACGCAGTATTTT.